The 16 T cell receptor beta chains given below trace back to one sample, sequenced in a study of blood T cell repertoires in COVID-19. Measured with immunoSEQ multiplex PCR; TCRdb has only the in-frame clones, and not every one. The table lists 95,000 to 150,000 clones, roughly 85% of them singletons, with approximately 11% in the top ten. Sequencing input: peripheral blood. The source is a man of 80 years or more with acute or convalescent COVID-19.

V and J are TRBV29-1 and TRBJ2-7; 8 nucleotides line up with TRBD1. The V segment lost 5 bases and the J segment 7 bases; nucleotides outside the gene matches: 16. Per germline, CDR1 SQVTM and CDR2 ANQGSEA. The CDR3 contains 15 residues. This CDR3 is CSVKHQGAVQGEQYF. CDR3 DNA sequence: TGCAGCGTTAAGCATCAGGGGGCTGTGCAGGGAGAGCAGTACTTC.

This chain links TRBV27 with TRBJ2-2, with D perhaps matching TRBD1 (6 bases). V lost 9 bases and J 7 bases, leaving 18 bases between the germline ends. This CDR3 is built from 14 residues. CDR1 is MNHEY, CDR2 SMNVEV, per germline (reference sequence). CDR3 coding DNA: TGTGCCAGTACACAGGGTGGGGGAATCGGGGAGCTGTTTTTT. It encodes CASTQGGGIGELFF.

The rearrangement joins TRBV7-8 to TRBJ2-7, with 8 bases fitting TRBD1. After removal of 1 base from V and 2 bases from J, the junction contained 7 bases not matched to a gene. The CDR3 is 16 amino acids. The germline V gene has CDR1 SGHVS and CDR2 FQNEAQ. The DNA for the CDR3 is TGTGCCAGCAGCTTAGTAATCAGGGGGCCCGCCTACGAGCAGTACTTC. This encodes CASSLVIRGPAYEQYF.

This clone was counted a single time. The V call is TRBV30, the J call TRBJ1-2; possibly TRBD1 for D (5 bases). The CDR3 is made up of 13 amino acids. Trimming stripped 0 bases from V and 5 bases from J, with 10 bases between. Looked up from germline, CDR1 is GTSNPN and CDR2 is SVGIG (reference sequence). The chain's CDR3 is CAWSVAGPYGYTF. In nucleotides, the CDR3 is TGTGCCTGGAGTGTAGCGGGGCCGTATGGCTACACCTTC. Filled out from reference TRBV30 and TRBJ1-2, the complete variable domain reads SQTIHQWPATLVQPVGSPLSLECTVEGTSNPNLYWYRQAAGRGLQLLFYSVGIGQISSEVPQNLSASRPQDRQFILSSKKLLLSDSGFYLCAWSVAGPYGYTFGSGTRLTVV.

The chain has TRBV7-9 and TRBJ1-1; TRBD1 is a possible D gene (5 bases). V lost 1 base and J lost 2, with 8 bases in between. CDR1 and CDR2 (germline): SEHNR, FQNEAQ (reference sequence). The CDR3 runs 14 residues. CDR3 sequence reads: CASSLGQGNTEAFF. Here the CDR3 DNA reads TGTGCCAGCAGCTTAGGCCAGGGTAACACTGAAGCTTTCTTT.

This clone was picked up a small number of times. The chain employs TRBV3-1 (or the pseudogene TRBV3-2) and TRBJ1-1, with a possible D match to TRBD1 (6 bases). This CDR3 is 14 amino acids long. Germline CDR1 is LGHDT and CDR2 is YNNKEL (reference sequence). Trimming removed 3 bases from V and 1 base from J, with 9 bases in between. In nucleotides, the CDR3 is TGTGCCAGCAGCCAGGTGGACAGGAACACTGAAGCTTTCTTT. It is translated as CASSQVDRNTEAFF.

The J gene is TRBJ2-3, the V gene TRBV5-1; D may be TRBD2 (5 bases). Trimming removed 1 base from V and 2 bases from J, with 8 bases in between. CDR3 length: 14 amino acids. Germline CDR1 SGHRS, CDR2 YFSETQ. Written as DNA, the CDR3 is TGCGCCAGCAGCTTGAATCGGGACACAGATACGCAGTATTTT. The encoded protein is CASSLNRDTDTQYF.

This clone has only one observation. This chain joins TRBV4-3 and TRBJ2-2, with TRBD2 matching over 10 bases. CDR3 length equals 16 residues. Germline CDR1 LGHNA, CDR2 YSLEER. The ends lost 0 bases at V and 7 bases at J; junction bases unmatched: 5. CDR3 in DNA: TGCGCCAGCAGCCAAGATCCTAGCGGGAGAATCGGGGAGCTGTTTTTT. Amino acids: CASSQDPSGRIGELFF.

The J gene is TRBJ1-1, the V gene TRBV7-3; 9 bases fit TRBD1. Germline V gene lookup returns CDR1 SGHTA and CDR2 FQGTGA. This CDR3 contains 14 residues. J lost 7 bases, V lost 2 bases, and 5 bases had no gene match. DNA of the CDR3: TGTGCCAGCAGCTTAGGGCCGGGACAGGGTGAAGCTTTCTTT. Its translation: CASSLGPGQGEAFF.

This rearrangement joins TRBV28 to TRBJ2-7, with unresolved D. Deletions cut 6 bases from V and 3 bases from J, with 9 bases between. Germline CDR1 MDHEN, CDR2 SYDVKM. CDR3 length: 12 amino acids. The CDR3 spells CASSESYYEQYF. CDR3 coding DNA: TGTGCCAGCAGCGAGTCTTACTACGAGCAGTACTTC.

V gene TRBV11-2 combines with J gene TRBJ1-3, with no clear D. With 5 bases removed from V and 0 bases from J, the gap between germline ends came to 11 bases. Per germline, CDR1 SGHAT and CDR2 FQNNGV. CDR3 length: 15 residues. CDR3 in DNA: TGTGCCAGCAGCCCTCGAGTTCTCTCTGGAAACACCATATATTTT. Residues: CASSPRVLSGNTIYF.

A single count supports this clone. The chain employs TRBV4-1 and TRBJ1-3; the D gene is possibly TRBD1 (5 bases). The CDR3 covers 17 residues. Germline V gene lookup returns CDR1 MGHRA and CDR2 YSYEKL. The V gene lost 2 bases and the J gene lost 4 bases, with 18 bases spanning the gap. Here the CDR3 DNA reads TGCGCCAGCAGCCAACTCCAGGGCAGGGAAGGCGGAAACACCATATATTTT. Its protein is CASSQLQGREGGNTIYF.

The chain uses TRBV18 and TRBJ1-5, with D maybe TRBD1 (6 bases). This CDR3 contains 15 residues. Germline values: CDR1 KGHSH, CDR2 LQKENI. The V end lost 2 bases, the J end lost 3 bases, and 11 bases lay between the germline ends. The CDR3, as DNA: TGTGCCAGCTCACCAGGGCGACAGGACAATCAGCCCCAGCATTTT. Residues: CASSPGRQDNQPQHF. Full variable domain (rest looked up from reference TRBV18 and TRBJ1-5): NAGVMQNPRHLVRRRGQEARLRCSPMKGHSHVYWYRQLPEEGLKFMVYLQKENIIDESGMPKERFSAEFPKEGPSILRIQQVVRGDSAAYFCASSPGRQDNQPQHFGDGTRLSIL.

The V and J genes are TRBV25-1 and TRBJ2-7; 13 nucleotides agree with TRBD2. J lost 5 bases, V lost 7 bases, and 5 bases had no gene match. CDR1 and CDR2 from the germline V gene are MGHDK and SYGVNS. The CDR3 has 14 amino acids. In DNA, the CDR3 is TGTGCCAGCAAAACTAGCGGGAGGGCCAACGAGCAGTACTTC. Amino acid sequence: CASKTSGRANEQYF.

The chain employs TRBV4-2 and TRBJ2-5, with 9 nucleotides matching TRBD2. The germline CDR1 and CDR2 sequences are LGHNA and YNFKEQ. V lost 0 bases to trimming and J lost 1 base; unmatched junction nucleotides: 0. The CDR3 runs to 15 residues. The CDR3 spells CASSQERGGQETQYF. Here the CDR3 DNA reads TGTGCCAGCAGCCAAGAGCGGGGGGGCCAAGAGACCCAGTACTTC.

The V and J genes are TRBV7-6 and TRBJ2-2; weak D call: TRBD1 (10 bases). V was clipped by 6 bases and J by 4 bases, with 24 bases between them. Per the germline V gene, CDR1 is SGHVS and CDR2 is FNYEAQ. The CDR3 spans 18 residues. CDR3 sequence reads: CASSPARGGTGATGELFF. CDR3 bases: TGTGCCAGCAGTCCTGCGCGGGGGGGGACAGGGGCCACCGGGGAGCTGTTTTTT.